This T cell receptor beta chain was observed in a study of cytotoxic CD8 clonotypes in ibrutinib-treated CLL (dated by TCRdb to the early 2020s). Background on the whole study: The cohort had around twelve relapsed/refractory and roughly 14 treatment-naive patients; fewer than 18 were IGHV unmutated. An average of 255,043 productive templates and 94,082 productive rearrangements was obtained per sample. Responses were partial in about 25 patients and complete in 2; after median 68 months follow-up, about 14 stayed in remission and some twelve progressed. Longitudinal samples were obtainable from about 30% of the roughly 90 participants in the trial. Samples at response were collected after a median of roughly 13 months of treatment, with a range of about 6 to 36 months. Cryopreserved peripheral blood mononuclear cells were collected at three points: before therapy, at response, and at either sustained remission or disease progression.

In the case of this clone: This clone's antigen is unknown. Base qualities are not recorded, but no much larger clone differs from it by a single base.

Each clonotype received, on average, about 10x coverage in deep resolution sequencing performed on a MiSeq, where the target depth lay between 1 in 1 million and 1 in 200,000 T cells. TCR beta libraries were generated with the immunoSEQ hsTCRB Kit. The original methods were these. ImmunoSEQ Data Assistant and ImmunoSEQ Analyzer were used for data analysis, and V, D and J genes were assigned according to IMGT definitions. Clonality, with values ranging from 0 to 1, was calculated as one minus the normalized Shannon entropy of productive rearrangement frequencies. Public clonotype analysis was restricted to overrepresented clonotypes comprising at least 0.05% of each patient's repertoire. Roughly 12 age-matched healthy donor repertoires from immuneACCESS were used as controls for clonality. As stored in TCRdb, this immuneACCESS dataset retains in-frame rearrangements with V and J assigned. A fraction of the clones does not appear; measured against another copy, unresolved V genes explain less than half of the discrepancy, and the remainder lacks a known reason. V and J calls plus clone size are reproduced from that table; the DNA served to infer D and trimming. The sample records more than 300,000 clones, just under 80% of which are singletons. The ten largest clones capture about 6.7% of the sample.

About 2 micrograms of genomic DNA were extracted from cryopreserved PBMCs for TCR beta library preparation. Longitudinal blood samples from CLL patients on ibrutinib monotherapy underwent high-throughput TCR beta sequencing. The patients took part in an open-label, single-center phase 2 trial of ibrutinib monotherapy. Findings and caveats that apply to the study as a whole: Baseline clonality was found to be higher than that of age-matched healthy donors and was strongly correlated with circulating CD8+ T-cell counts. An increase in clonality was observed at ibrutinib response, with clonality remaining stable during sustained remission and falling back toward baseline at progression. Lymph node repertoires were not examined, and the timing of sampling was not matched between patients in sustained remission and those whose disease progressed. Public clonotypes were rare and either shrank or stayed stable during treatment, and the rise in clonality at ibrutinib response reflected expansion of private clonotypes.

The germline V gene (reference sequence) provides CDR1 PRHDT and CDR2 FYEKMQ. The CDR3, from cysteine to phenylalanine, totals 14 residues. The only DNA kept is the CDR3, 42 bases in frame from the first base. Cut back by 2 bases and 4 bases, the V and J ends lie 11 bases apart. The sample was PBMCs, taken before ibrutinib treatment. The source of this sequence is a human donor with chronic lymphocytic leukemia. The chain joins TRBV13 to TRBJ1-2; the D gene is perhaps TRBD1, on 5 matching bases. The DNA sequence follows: TGTGCCAGCAGCTTACTAACCGGGGCCTATGGCTACACCTTC. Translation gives CASSLLTGAYGYTF.